The 31 T cell receptor beta chains below all came from one sample that was sequenced in a study of patients and donors after allogeneic stem cell transplantation. TCRdb analysed the RT-PCR reads with MiXCR anew, one entry per CDR3 protein. The data show roughly 880,000 distinct CDR3 sequences, around 17% seen once. The source material was blood, either unsorted or a sorted T cell fraction (not recorded which). The receptors here all came from a human donor who was either an allogeneic HSCT recipient or a stem cell or donor lymphocyte infusion donor (not recorded which). It is not recorded whose cells these are; they may come from a transplant donor.

This clonotype was observed a few times. V usage is TRBV5-1 and J usage is TRBJ1-1, with D perhaps TRBD1 (5 bases). Germline CDR1 SGHRS, CDR2 YFSETQ. The ends were cut back, 0 bases at V and 10 bases at J, with 13 bases in the middle. The CDR3 is 13 residues long. The CDR3 here is CASSLGGAVGAFF. In DNA form, the CDR3 reads TGCGCCAGCAGCTTGGGTGGGGCCGTAGGAGCTTTCTTT.

This clonotype occurred a few times. This sequence joins TRBV29-1 and TRBJ1-2, with 7 nucleotides matching TRBD1. Germline assignment: CDR1 SQVTM and CDR2 ANQGSEA. The CDR3 has 15 residues. Trimming took 7 bases from V and 0 from J; bases not matched to a gene: 11. This CDR3 reads CSAVARGPANYGYTF. The CDR3 bases are TGCAGCGCCGTGGCTAGGGGGCCAGCTAACTATGGCTACACCTTC.

The chain carries TRBV7-2 and TRBJ1-6, with D unresolved. V lost 3 bases and J 13 bases, leaving 13 bases between the germline ends. There are 13 residues in the CDR3. Germline CDR1 reads SGHTA; CDR2 reads FQGNSA. The CDR3 sequence is CASSFPSRSPLHF. CDR3 DNA sequence: TGTGCCAGCAGCTTCCCGTCCCGTTCTCCCCTCCACTTT.

This clonotype occurred a few times. The CDR3 DNA sequence: TGCGCCAGCAGCCAAGCGGAGACGGGAGATTACGAGCAGTACTTC. Its translation is CASSQAETGDYEQYF. This chain joins TRBV4-1 and TRBJ2-7, with D possibly TRBD2 on 6 matching bases. The germline V gene encodes CDR1 MGHRA and CDR2 YSYEKL. CDR3 length: 15 amino acids. The germline V and J ends were trimmed by 1 base and 4 bases, with 14 bases remaining between them.

This chain connects TRBV27 to TRBJ2-7, with 10 nucleotides matching TRBD1. V shed 5 bases, J shed 9 bases, and the junction held 16 bases outside the gene matches. The CDR3 totals 16 residues. In germline, CDR1 is MNHEY, CDR2 SMNVEV (reference sequence). CDR3 region: CASSKKSGTGVKGQYF. In nucleotides, the CDR3 is TGTGCCAGCAGTAAAAAGTCCGGGACAGGGGTAAAAGGGCAGTACTTC.

At least ten counts were recorded for this clonotype. This rearrangement joins TRBV29-1 to TRBJ1-2; 8 bases are a match to TRBD1. V trimming: 5 bases; J trimming: 7 bases; junction bases outside the gene matches: 6. The CDR3 has 12 amino acids. Germline CDR1 reads SQVTM; CDR2 reads ANQGSEA. The CDR3 loop is CSVLGQGGGYTF. The CDR3 DNA follows: TGCAGCGTTCTAGGACAGGGAGGTGGCTACACCTTC.

J is TRBJ2-1 and V is TRBV4-1, with a tentative D call TRBD2 (6 bases). The CDR3 has 15 amino acids. V was clipped by 8 bases and J by 0 bases, with 14 bases between them. The germline CDR1 and CDR2 sequences are MGHRA and YSYEKL. The CDR3 nucleotides read TGCGCCAGCCGCACGGTAGCGGTCTCCTACAATGAGCAGTTCTTC. Translated, it gives CASRTVAVSYNEQFF.

This clonotype was found a few times. The chain couples TRBV4-1 to TRBJ1-6; TRBD1 agrees at 7 bases. The CDR3 has 14 amino acids. The V and J ends lost 0 bases and 9 bases, in that order; junction bases with no gene match: 2. Germline assignment: CDR1 MGHRA and CDR2 YSYEKL. The CDR3 is CASSQEDRVSPLHF. The CDR3 DNA is TGCGCCAGCAGCCAAGAAGACAGGGTTTCACCCCTCCACTTT.

The rearrangement links TRBV5-5 to TRBJ2-1, with 10 nucleotides matching TRBD1. This CDR3 has 16 amino acids. Germline CDR1 reads SGHKS; CDR2 reads YYEKEE (reference sequence). After removal of 4 bases from V and 5 bases from J, the junction contained 9 bases not matched to a gene. This CDR3 is CASSPSGTGEHNEQFF. CDR3 bases: TGTGCCAGCAGCCCATCCGGGACAGGGGAACACAATGAGCAGTTCTTC.

The table lists this clonotype with a few counts. The chain recombines TRBV27 with TRBJ1-1; no clear D. V dropped 6 bases and J dropped 1 base, with 18 bases sitting between them. Per germline, CDR1 MNHEY and CDR2 SMNVEV (reference sequence). This CDR3 has 16 residues. The CDR3 sequence: CASRLRVVRQNTEAFF. Here the CDR3 DNA reads TGTGCCAGCAGGTTACGGGTGGTACGGCAGAACACTGAAGCTTTCTTT.

J is TRBJ2-3 and V is TRBV15, with D uncertain. Trimming took off 3 bases at V and 0 bases at J, with 10 bases between the two ends. Per the germline V gene, CDR1 is LNHNV and CDR2 is YYDKDF (reference sequence). This CDR3 contains 15 residues. The CDR3 DNA sequence: TGTGCCACCAGCAGGAGTGCCTCTAGCACAGATACGCAGTATTTT. Amino acids: CATSRSASSTDTQYF.

This clonotype has more than one count but fewer than ten. This chain uses TRBV20-1 with TRBJ1-6, with 7 bases fitting TRBD1. The CDR3 contains 14 residues. V shed 6 bases, J shed 9 bases, and the junction held 11 bases outside the gene matches. Germline V gene sequence: CDR1 DFQATT, CDR2 SNEGSKA (reference sequence). The CDR3 loop is CSAPSGTVSSPLHF. The CDR3 bases are TGCAGTGCCCCAAGCGGGACAGTTTCTTCACCCCTCCACTTT.

This chain joins TRBV5-5 and TRBJ2-2, with TRBD2 matching 7 bases. Germline V gene lookup returns CDR1 SGHKS and CDR2 YYEKEE (reference sequence). V shed 3 bases and J 8 bases; nucleotides not matched to a gene: 4. The CDR3 contains 13 residues. This chain's CDR3 is CASSSTSAGELFF. CDR3 DNA sequence: TGTGCCAGCAGCTCCACTAGCGCTGGGGAGCTGTTTTTT. Full variable domain (missing parts from reference TRBV5-5 and TRBJ2-2): DAGVTQSPTHLIKTRGQQVTLRCSPISGHKSVSWYQQVLGQGPQFIFQYYEKEERGRGNFPDRFSARQFPNYSSELNVNALLLGDSALYLCASSSTSAGELFFGEGSRLTVL.

This clonotype was observed at least ten times. The J gene is TRBJ1-5, the V gene TRBV12-3 or TRBV12-4; D is undetermined. The CDR3 totals 14 residues. The germline V and J ends were trimmed by 4 bases and 7 bases, with 14 bases remaining between them. The CDR3: CASSSPRSNQPQHF. The CDR3 DNA reads TGTGCCAGCAGTTCCCCTCGATCAAACCAGCCCCAGCATTTT.

This chain uses TRBV7-9 with TRBJ1-4, with TRBD1 matching 10 bases. Germline V gene sequence: CDR1 SEHNR, CDR2 FQNEAQ (reference sequence). Trimming took 5 bases from V and 8 from J; bases not matched to a gene: 11. CDR3 length: 16 amino acids. The chain's CDR3 is CASSTQHRDRGEKLFF. The CDR3 bases are TGTGCCAGCAGCACCCAACACCGGGACAGGGGCGAAAAACTGTTTTTT.

In this sample, this clonotype turned up a few times. This chain uses TRBV24-1 with TRBJ2-3, with 7 bases that match TRBD2. Germline V gene sequence: CDR1 KGHDR, CDR2 SFDVKD. This CDR3 contains 15 residues. V trimming: 3 bases; J trimming: 1 base; junction bases outside the gene matches: 3. CDR3 nucleotide sequence: TGTGCCACCAGTGATCCTAGCGGCCGCACAGATACGCAGTATTTT. Amino acids: CATSDPSGRTDTQYF.

This clonotype appeared once. This chain connects TRBV4-3 to TRBJ2-5; D call uncertain. CDR1 is LGHNA and CDR2 is YSLEER in the germline V gene. V gave up 2 bases and J gave up 5 bases, with 15 bases separating them. This CDR3 comprises 15 residues. DNA for the CDR3: TGCGCCAGCAGCCAATCCCTTGGGGTCCGGGAGACCCAGTACTTC. Protein: CASSQSLGVRETQYF.

The chain links TRBV7-8 to TRBJ1-1, with D unclear. Germline CDR1 is SGHVS and CDR2 is FQNEAQ. This CDR3 has 14 amino acids. Trimming took off 1 base at V and 2 bases at J, with 8 bases between the two ends. The chain's CDR3 is CASSLGKPNTEAFF. For the CDR3, the DNA is TGTGCCAGCAGCTTAGGAAAGCCTAACACTGAAGCTTTCTTT.

The rearrangement uses TRBV21-1 and TRBJ1-3. TRBV21-1 is a pseudogene segment. This CDR3 comprises 13 residues. CDR3 sequence: CASSKAHRNTIYF. As DNA, the CDR3 is TGTGCCAGCAGCAAAGCGCACCGCAACACCATATATTTT.

This clonotype was counted a few times. The chain employs TRBV27 and TRBJ2-3; 10 bases fit TRBD2. V was clipped by 7 bases and J by 3 bases; unmatched bases: 7. Germline CDR1 MNHEY, CDR2 SMNVEV (reference sequence). The CDR3 has 15 residues. In DNA form, the CDR3 reads TGTGCCAGCACCCGAGGAGCGGGGGGGACAGATACGCAGTATTTT. It codes for CASTRGAGGTDTQYF.

The chain carries TRBV5-8 and TRBJ1-2, with no clear D. Germline V gives CDR1 SGHTS, CDR2 YDEGEE. V lost 6 bases and J 2 bases, leaving 11 bases between the germline ends. The CDR3 loop spans 13 amino acids. This CDR3 is CASNLQLNYGYTF. As DNA, the CDR3 is TGTGCCAGCAACTTACAGCTAAACTATGGCTACACCTTC.

This clonotype was seen repeatedly, ten times or more. J is TRBJ2-7 and V is TRBV12-3 or TRBV12-4; D not resolved. Trimming cost V 3 bases and J 6 bases, with 6 bases left between them. The CDR3 is made up of 11 amino acids. As DNA, the CDR3 is TGTGCCAGCAGTTTTAGTAGCGAGCAGTACTTC. As protein: CASSFSSEQYF.

The V and J genes are TRBV6-5 and TRBJ1-2, with a weak D call TRBD1 (5 bases). CDR1 is MNHEY, CDR2 SVGAGI, per germline. Trimming removed 2 bases from V and 4 bases from J, with 11 bases in between. The CDR3 is 14 residues long. This CDR3 reads CASSYSRVGYGYTF. The CDR3 region has the DNA TGTGCCAGCAGTTACAGCAGGGTTGGCTATGGCTACACCTTC.

This chain links TRBV5-1 with TRBJ1-2; 9 bases are shared with TRBD1. V lost 0 bases, J lost 6 bases, and 3 bases stayed unmatched. Germline V gene lookup returns CDR1 SGHRS and CDR2 YFSETQ. The CDR3 contains 14 residues. CDR3 residues: CASSLGDRGNGYTF. CDR3 nucleotide sequence: TGCGCCAGCAGCTTGGGTGACAGGGGGAATGGCTACACCTTC.

There are a few counts of this clonotype. The rearrangement joins TRBV6-5 to TRBJ2-7, with no clear D. V dropped 5 bases and J dropped 7 bases, with 12 bases sitting between them. CDR3 length: 12 amino acids. Germline V gives CDR1 MNHEY, CDR2 SVGAGI. The CDR3 loop reads CASSLPAWEQYF. The CDR3 DNA reads TGTGCCAGCAGTCTCCCGGCCTGGGAGCAGTACTTC.

This clonotype has just a few counts. The chain uses TRBV3-1 and TRBJ2-1, with a tentative D call TRBD2 (7 bases). There are 16 residues in the CDR3. The germline V gene has CDR1 LGHDT and CDR2 YNNKEL (reference sequence). V lost 6 bases, J lost 8 bases, and 23 bases lay in between. CDR3 amino acids: CASSKQGGGAVYEQFF. Here the CDR3 DNA reads TGTGCCAGCAGTAAGCAGGGAGGGGGGGCGGTCTATGAGCAGTTCTTC.

The rearrangement joins TRBV7-9 to TRBJ1-4, with D maybe TRBD1 (6 bases). The germline CDR1 and CDR2 sequences are SEHNR and FQNEAQ (reference sequence). CDR3 length: 13 amino acids. Trimming removed 6 bases at V and 7 bases at J, with 12 bases between. CDR3 sequence reads: CASRDGQSEKLFF. CDR3 coding DNA: TGTGCCAGCAGAGATGGACAGAGTGAAAAACTGTTTTTT.

This clonotype turned up a few times. V and J are TRBV6-1 and TRBJ2-7; a weak D match, TRBD1 (6 bases). The CDR3 has 13 amino acids. Germline loops: CDR1 MNHNS, CDR2 SASEGT. V shed 9 bases and J shed 4 bases, with 16 bases lying between them. CDR3 DNA: TGTGCCAGTACCAAACGCGGACAGTACGAGCAGTACTTC. It translates to CASTKRGQYEQYF.

J is TRBJ2-1 and V is TRBV20-1, with TRBD2 matching 8 bases. Germline CDR1 is DFQATT and CDR2 is SNEGSKA (reference sequence). The junction had 8 bases not matched to a gene; V was cut back by 2 bases and J by 2 bases. The CDR3 length is 16 residues. CDR3 amino acids: CSARLDLAGPYNEQFF. CDR3 sequence (DNA): TGCAGTGCTAGACTAGACTTAGCGGGACCCTACAATGAGCAGTTCTTC.

The gene calls are TRBV20-1 and TRBJ2-7; no clear D. CDR1 is DFQATT, CDR2 SNEGSKA, per germline (reference sequence). V was clipped by 3 bases and J by 7 bases, with 10 bases between them. This CDR3 spans 11 amino acids. CDR3 loop: CSASSLGEQYF. As DNA, the CDR3 is TGCAGTGCTAGCTCCCTCGGGGAGCAGTACTTC.

The chain is built from TRBV7-9 and TRBJ2-7; 10 positions match TRBD2. V lost 4 bases, J lost 3 bases, and 6 bases stayed unmatched. The CDR3 is made up of 15 amino acids. CDR1 SEHNR and CDR2 FQNEAQ come from the germline V gene (reference sequence). CDR3 sequence (DNA): TGTGCCAGCAGCTCACCTGGGACTAGCGTCTACGAGCAGTACTTC. Protein product: CASSSPGTSVYEQYF.